The T cell receptor (beta chain) under discussion was sequenced for a study of vaccination effects on CD4 cells after COVID-19. Study-level results: Clones of infection and vaccine origin contracted markedly late after vaccination. Vaccine-induced clones in healthy vaccinees cross-reacted with common cold coronaviruses in only 1 of 255 cases.

This CDR3 is 15 amino acids long. CDR1 is SGHRS, CDR2 YFSETQ, per germline. V was pared by 5 bases and J by 4 bases, with 16 bases between. Expansion with viral peptide pools was applied to antigen-specific CD4+ T cells by the ViraFEST assay prior to sequencing. Culturing for 10 days preceded CD4+ T cell isolation. Each participant was administered two doses of either the BNT162b2 or the mRNA-1273 vaccine. Culturing of 1.5 million to 2.5 million PBMC per well took place with around 9.4 IU/ml IL-2 and 9.5 to 10 ug/ml peptides. At days 3 and 7, half of the medium was exchanged for IL-2 medium. Remarks on this clone: No antigen is known for it.

Profiling relied on immunoSEQ multiplex PCR, and the TCRdb table lists in-frame clones only, not all of them. The sample records approximately 61,000 clones, around 73% being singletons. This sequence joins TRBV5-1 and TRBJ2-1; tentatively, D is TRBD2 (6 bases). This receptor was obtained from a human donor who received a COVID-19 vaccine. The specimen was CD4+ T cells from PBMCs cultured with HCoV-229E spike peptides, collected after COVID-19 vaccination. CDR3 in amino acids: CASRGRGMAYNEQFF. The CDR3 nucleotides are TGCGCCAGCAGAGGTCGGGGGATGGCTTACAATGAGCAGTTCTTC.